The source of this TCR beta chain is a study of T cell responses to AZD1222 COVID-19 vaccine. General study points: In all cases, repertoires were sampled only after the peak T cell response. Donors skewed white British and female; clonal diversity was possibly underestimated. Spike-specific TCR breadth and depth went up after people got two AZD1222 doses.

Profiled with immunoSEQ multiplex PCR; TCRdb holds only in-frame clones, not every one. The data contain 75,000 to 80,000 clones, 60% to 85% of them singletons. In the case of this clone: Its antigen is not known.

V was pared by 3 bases and J by 4 bases, with 6 bases between. The CDR3 sequence is 13 residues long. Germline loops: CDR1 SGHAT, CDR2 FQNNGV. The sequence was collected from an adult who received the MenACWY meningococcal vaccine as a control. The chain has TRBV11-2 and TRBJ1-4, with no clear D. This specimen consisted of peripheral blood, obtained 28 days after the second dose of the MenACWY control vaccine. In DNA form, the CDR3 reads TGTGCCAGCAGCTTCCAGTTTAATGAAAAACTGTTTTTT. Its translation: CASSFQFNEKLFF.